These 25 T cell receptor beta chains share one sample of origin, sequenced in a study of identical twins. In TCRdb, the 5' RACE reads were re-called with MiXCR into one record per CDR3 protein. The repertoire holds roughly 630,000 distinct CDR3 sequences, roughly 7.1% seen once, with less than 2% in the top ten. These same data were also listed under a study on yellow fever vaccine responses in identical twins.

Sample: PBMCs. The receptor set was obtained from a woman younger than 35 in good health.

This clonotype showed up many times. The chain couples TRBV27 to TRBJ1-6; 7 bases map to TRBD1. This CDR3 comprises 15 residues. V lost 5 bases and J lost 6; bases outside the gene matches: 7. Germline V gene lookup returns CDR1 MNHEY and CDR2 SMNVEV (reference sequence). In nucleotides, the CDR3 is TGTGCCAGCAGTACCTGGACAGGACGTAATTCACCCCTCCACTTT. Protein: CASSTWTGRNSPLHF.

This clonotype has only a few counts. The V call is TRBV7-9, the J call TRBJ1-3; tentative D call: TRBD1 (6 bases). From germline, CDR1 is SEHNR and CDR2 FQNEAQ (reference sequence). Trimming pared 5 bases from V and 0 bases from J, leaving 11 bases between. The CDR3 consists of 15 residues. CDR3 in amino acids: CASSRDRPSGNTIYF. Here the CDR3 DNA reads TGTGCCAGCAGCCGCGACAGGCCCTCTGGAAACACCATATATTTT. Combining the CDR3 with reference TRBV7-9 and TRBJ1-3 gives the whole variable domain DTGVSQNPRHKITKRGQNVTFRCDPISEHNRLYWYRQTLGQGPEFLTYFQNEAQLEKSRLLSDRFSAERPKGSFSTLEIQRTEQGDSAMYLCASSRDRPSGNTIYFGEGSWLTVV.

CDR3 region: CASSEGGSNYNEQFF. CDR3 coding DNA: TGTGCCAGCAGCGAGGGGGGATCTAATTACAATGAGCAGTTCTTC. The gene calls are TRBV28 and TRBJ2-1; the D call may be TRBD1 or TRBD2 (6 bases each). Germline V gene lookup returns CDR1 MDHEN and CDR2 SYDVKM. The CDR3 length is 15 residues. V was clipped by 6 bases and J by 4 bases, with 16 bases between them.

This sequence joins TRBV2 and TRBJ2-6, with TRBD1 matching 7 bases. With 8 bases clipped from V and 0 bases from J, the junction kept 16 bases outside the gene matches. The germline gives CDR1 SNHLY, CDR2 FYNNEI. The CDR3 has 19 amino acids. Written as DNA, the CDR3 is TGTGCCAGCTGGGGCCGCGACAGGGCCTTATACTCTGGGGCCAACGTCCTGACTTTC. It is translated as CASWGRDRALYSGANVLTF.

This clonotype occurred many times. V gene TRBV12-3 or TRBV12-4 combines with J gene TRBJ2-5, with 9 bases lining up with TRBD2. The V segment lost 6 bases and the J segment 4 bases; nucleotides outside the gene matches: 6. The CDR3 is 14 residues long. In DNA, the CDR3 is TGTGCCAGCAGCCAAGGACTAGCGTCAGAGACCCAGTACTTC. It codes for CASSQGLASETQYF.

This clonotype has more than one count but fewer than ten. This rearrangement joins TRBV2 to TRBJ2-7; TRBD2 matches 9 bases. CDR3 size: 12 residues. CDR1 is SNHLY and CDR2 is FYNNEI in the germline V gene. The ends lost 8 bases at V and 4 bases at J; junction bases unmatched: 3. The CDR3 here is CASRLAEYEQYF. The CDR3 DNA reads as TGTGCCAGCCGACTAGCGGAGTACGAGCAGTACTTC. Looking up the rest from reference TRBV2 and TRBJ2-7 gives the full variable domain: EPEVTQTPSHQVTQMGQEVILRCVPISNHLYFYWYRQILGQKVEFLVSFYNNEISEKSEIFDDQFSVERPDGSNFTLKIRSTKLEDSAMYFCASRLAEYEQYFGPGTRLTVT.

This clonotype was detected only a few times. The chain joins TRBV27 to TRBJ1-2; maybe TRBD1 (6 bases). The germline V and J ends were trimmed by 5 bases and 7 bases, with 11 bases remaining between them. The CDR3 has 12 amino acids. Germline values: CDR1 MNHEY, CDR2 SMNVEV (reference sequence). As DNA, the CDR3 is TGTGCCAGCAGTACAGGGTCGGGTGGCTACACCTTC. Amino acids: CASSTGSGGYTF.

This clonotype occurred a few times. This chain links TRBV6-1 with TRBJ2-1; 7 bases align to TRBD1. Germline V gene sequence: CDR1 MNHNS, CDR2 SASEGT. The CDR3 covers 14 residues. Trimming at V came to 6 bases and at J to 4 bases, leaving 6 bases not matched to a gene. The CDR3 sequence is CASRQPGQYNEQFF. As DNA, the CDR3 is TGTGCCAGCAGACAACCGGGACAGTACAATGAGCAGTTCTTC.

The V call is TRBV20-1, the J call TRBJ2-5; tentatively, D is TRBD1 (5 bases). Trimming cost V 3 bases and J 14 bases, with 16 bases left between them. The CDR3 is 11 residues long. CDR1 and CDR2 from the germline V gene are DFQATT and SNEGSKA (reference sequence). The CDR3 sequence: CSASPGIPPYF. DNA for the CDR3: TGCAGTGCTAGCCCAGGGATCCCTCCTTACTTC.

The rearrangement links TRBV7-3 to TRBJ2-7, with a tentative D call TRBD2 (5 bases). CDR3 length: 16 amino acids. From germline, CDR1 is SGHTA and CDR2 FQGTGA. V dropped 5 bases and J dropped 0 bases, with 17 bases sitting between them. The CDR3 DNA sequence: TGTGCCAGCAGCCCCTTGGGAGCGAACCTCTCCTACGAGCAGTACTTC. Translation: CASSPLGANLSYEQYF. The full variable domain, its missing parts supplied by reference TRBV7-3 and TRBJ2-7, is GAGVSQTPSNKVTEKGKYVELRCDPISGHTALYWYRQSLGQGPEFLIYFQGTGAADDSGLPNDRFFAVRPEGSVSTLKIQRTERGDSAVYLCASSPLGANLSYEQYFGPGTRLTVT.

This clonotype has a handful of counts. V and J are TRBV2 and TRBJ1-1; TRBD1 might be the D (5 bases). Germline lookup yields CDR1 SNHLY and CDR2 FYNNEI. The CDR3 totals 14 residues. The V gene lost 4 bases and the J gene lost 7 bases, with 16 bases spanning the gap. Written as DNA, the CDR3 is TGTGCCAGCAGTGGGGTTGCGGGACGAATTGAAGCTTTCTTT. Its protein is CASSGVAGRIEAFF.

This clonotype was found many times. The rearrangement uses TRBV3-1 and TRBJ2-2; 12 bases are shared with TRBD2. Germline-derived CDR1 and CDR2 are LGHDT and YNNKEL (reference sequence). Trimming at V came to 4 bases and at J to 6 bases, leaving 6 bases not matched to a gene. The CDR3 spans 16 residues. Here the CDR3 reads CASSPLAGGPSGELFF. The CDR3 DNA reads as TGTGCCAGCAGCCCTCTAGCGGGAGGGCCATCCGGGGAGCTGTTTTTT.

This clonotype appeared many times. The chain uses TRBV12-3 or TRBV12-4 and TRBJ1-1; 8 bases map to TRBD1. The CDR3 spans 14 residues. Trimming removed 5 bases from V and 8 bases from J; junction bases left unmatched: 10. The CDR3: CASSPGQGSVEAFF. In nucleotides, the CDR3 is TGTGCCAGCAGTCCTGGACAGGGAAGCGTCGAAGCTTTCTTT.

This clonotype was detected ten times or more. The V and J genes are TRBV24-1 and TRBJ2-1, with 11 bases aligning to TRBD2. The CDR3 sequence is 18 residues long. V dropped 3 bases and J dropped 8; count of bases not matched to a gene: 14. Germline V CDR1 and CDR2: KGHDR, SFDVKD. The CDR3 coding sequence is TGTGCCACCAGTGATCCCAAAGGGGTAGCGGGAGGGCTCGATGAGCAGTTCTTC. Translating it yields CATSDPKGVAGGLDEQFF.

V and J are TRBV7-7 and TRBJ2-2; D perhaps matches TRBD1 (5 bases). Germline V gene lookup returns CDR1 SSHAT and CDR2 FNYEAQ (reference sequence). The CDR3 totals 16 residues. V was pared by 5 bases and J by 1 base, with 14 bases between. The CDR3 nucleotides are TGTGCCAGCAGCCCAGGGTCAGTCATGAACACCGGGGAGCTGTTTTTT. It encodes CASSPGSVMNTGELFF.

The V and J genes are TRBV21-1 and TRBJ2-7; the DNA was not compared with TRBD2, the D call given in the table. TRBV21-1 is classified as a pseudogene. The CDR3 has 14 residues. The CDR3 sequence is CASSTRQVPYEQYF. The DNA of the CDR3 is TGTGCCAGCAGCACTAGACAAGTCCCCTACGAGCAGTACTTC.

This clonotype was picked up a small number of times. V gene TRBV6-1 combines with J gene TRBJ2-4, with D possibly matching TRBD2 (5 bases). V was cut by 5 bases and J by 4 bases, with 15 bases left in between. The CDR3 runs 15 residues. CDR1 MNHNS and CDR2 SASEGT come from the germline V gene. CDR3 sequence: CASSPPFGGKNIQYF. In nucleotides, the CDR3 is TGTGCCAGCAGTCCACCTTTTGGCGGGAAAAACATTCAGTACTTC.

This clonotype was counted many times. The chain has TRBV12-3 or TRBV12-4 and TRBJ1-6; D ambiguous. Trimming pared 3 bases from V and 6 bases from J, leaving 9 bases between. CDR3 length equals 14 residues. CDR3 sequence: CASSFSRVNSPLHF. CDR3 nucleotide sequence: TGTGCCAGCAGTTTTAGCCGGGTTAATTCACCCCTCCACTTT.

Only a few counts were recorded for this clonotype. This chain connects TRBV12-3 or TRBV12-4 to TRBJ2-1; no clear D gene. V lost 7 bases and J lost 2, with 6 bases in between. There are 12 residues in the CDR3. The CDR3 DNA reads TGTGCCAGCACCACAACCTACAATGAGCAGTTCTTC. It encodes CASTTTYNEQFF.

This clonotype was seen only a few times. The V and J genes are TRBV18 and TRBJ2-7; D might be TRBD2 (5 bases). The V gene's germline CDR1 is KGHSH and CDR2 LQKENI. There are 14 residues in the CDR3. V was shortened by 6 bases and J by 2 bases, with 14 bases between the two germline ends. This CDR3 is CASSGDLSPYEQYF. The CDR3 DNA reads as TGTGCCAGCTCCGGGGATTTAAGTCCCTACGAGCAGTACTTC.

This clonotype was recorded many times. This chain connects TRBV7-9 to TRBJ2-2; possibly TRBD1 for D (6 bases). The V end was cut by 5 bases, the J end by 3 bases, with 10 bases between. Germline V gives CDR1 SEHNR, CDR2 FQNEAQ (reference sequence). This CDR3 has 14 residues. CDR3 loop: CASSPRQDTGELFF. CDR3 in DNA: TGTGCCAGCAGCCCCAGACAGGACACCGGGGAGCTGTTTTTT.

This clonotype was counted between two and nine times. CDR3 in amino acids: CATLRGRGNYGYTF. As DNA, the CDR3 is TGTGCCACCCTTCGAGGCAGGGGGAACTATGGCTACACCTTC. The rearrangement joins TRBV6-1 to TRBJ1-2, with TRBD1 identical over 7 bases. Germline trimming cut 10 bases from V and 2 bases from J; bases unmatched to any gene: 10. The CDR3 sequence is 14 residues long. The germline V gene encodes CDR1 MNHNS and CDR2 SASEGT.

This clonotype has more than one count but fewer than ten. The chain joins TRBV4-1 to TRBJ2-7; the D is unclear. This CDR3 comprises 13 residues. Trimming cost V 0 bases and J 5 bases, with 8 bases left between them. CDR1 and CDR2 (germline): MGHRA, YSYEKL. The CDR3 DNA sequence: TGCGCCAGCAGCCAAGATGGTGACGACGAGCAGTACTTC. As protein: CASSQDGDDEQYF.

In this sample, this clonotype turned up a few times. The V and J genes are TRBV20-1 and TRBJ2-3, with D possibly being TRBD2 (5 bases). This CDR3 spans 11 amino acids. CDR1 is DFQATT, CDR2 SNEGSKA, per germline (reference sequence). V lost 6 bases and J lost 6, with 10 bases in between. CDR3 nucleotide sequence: TGCAGTGCAGCGAGAGGGGATACGCAGTATTTT. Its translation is CSAARGDTQYF.

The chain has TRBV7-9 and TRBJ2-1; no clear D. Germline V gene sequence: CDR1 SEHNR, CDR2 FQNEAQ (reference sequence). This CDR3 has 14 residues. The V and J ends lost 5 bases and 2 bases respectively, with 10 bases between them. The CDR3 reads CASSQPPAYNEQFF. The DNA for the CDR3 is TGTGCCAGCAGCCAACCCCCCGCCTACAATGAGCAGTTCTTC.